These T cell receptor beta chains were read from a single sample in a study of blood T cell repertoires in COVID-19. Sequenced by immunoSEQ multiplex PCR; TCRdb stores in-frame clones only, minus some. The table records some 200,000 clones, approximately 78% of them present only once. Source material: peripheral blood. Source of these receptors: a woman aged 65 to 85 with COVID-19, enrolled during active disease. Each CDR3 is given with its conserved first and last residue. A D gene is named only where the DNA matches it firmly. Where a row states a size, it is once, few, many or the class of an expanded clone; other rows omit it.

j_gene	v_gene	abundance	d_gene	CDR3aa	CDR3nt
TRBJ2-7	TRBV27	medium-sized	TRBD2	CASSLFAGVRFHEQYF	TGTGCCAGCAGTTTATTTGCGGGAGTCAGGTTCCACGAGCAGTACTTC
TRBJ2-7	TRBV3-1/TRBV3-2	.	.	CASSPWGYYEQYF	TGTGCCAGCAGCCCATGGGGCTACTACGAGCAGTACTTC
TRBJ1-2	TRBV27	many	.	CASSPAGAGGYTF	TGTGCCAGCAGTCCAGCAGGGGCGGGTGGCTACACCTTC
TRBJ1-2	TRBV7-8	.	.	CASSLGYSSDYGYTF	TGTGCCAGCAGCTTAGGTTACTCCTCTGACTATGGCTACACCTTC
TRBJ1-1	TRBV5-4	.	TRBD1	CASSLDPRGSEAFF	TGTGCCAGCAGCTTGGACCCCAGGGGGAGTGAAGCTTTCTTT
TRBJ1-1	TRBV9	once	TRBD1	CASSPIPGQVGPNTEAFF	TGTGCCAGCAGCCCTATACCGGGACAGGTGGGCCCGAACACTGAAGCTTTCTTT
TRBJ2-2	TRBV4-2	.	.	CASSQVSLSTGGELFF	TGTGCCAGCAGCCAGGTATCGCTTTCTACGGGCGGGGAGCTGTTTTTT
TRBJ2-2	TRBV7-9	once	.	CASSQDIYAGELFF	TGTGCCAGCAGCCAAGACATTTACGCCGGGGAGCTGTTTTTT
TRBJ1-5	TRBV5-1	.	.	CASSFLPTGRNQPQHF	TGCGCCAGCAGCTTCTTGCCTACAGGGCGCAATCAGCCCCAGCATTTT
TRBJ2-3	TRBV6-5	.	TRBD2	CASSFGLAPDTQYF	TGTGCCAGCAGCTTTGGACTAGCTCCAGATACGCAGTATTTT
TRBJ1-2	TRBV5-5	.	TRBD1	CASSSHTGANYGYTF	TGTGCCAGCAGCTCGCACACAGGGGCAAACTATGGCTACACCTTC
TRBJ1-1	TRBV25-1	.	.	CASRGAGVGTEAFF	TGTGCCAGCAGGGGCGCGGGGGTGGGCACTGAAGCTTTCTTT
TRBJ2-5	TRBV9	.	TRBD2	CASSVDAGGTETQYF	TGTGCCAGCAGCGTAGACGCGGGAGGAACAGAGACCCAGTACTTC
TRBJ1-1	TRBV5-5	.	.	CASSKMGAGGTEAFF	TGTGCCAGCAGTAAAATGGGTGCGGGCGGAACTGAAGCTTTCTTT
TRBJ1-5	TRBV3-1/TRBV3-2	.	TRBD1	CASSPRTGNQPQHF	TGTGCCAGCAGCCCTAGGACAGGGAACCAGCCCCAGCATTTT
TRBJ1-2	TRBV5-4	.	TRBD1	CASSRDRGSGTYGYTF	TGTGCCAGCTCCCGGGACAGGGGAAGTGGAACTTATGGCTACACCTTC
TRBJ2-1	TRBV27	.	TRBD2	CATREDSYNEQFF	TGTGCCACCCGGGAGGACTCCTACAATGAGCAGTTCTTC
TRBJ1-5	TRBV6-5	.	.	CASTLYRGNQPQHF	TGTGCCAGCACGCTTTATAGGGGAAATCAGCCCCAGCATTTT
TRBJ2-4	TRBV7-6	.	.	CASSRSSGENIQYF	TGTGCCAGCAGCCGCAGCTCGGGGGAAAACATTCAGTACTTC
TRBJ2-5	TRBV7-2	.	.	CASSLGGGLQETQYF	TGTGCCAGCAGTTTGGGAGGCGGGCTGCAAGAGACCCAGTACTTC
TRBJ1-1	TRBV7-2	.	.	CASSYYRVTEAFF	TGTGCCAGCAGCTATTACAGGGTCACTGAAGCTTTCTTT
TRBJ1-2	TRBV28	.	TRBD1	CASSLSDRVWGYTF	TGTGCCAGCAGTTTATCGGACAGGGTCTGGGGCTACACCTTC
TRBJ2-2	TRBV2	.	TRBD2	CASSGLAGASELFF	TGTGCCAGCAGCGGACTAGCGGGAGCGTCAGAGCTGTTTTTT
TRBJ2-1	TRBV7-3	.	.	CASSLTGDSYNEQFF	TGTGCCAGCAGCTTAACCGGAGACTCCTACAATGAGCAGTTCTTC
TRBJ2-1	TRBV28	.	.	CASSFLENEQFF	TGTGCCAGCAGTTTTCTCGAGAATGAGCAGTTCTTC
TRBJ1-2	TRBV19	many	TRBD1	CASSTRTGIGIRYTF	TGTGCCAGTAGTACACGGACAGGGATAGGGATCCGCTACACCTTC
TRBJ1-4	TRBV20-1	.	TRBD1	CSASGDSEKLFF	TGCAGTGCTAGTGGGGACAGTGAAAAACTGTTTTTT
TRBJ1-1	TRBV12-3/TRBV12-4	.	.	CASSFSSGTEAFF	TGTGCCAGCAGTTTTTCCAGCGGCACTGAAGCTTTCTTT
TRBJ2-1	TRBV29-1	.	TRBD1	CSVEKDRAPYNEQFF	TGCAGCGTTGAAAAGGACAGGGCCCCCTACAATGAGCAGTTCTTC
TRBJ2-1	TRBV7-8	.	TRBD1	CASSLGQGAGNEQFF	TGTGCCAGCAGCCTTGGACAGGGGGCAGGCAATGAGCAGTTCTTC
TRBJ1-2	TRBV3-1/TRBV3-2	.	.	CASSQDYNGYTF	TGTGCCAGCAGCCAAGATTACAATGGCTACACCTTC
TRBJ2-7	TRBV9	.	TRBD2	CASSPGTSGTPRFYEQYF	TGTGCCAGCAGCCCCGGGACTAGCGGGACCCCAAGGTTTTACGAGCAGTACTTC
TRBJ1-1	TRBV3-1/TRBV3-2	.	.	CASSQTAGANTEAFF	TGTGCCAGCAGCCAAACAGCAGGGGCGAACACTGAAGCTTTCTTT
TRBJ1-6	TRBV9	.	TRBD1	CASSVAPTGGYNSPLHF	TGTGCCAGCAGCGTAGCCCCGACAGGGGGATATAATTCACCCCTCCACTTT
TRBJ1-2	TRBV25-1	few	.	CASTAEQVYGYTF	TGTGCCAGCACCGCAGAACAGGTCTATGGCTACACCTTC
TRBJ1-4	TRBV4-2	.	TRBD1	CASSQDNQGEEKLFF	TGTGCCAGCAGCCAAGATAACCAGGGGGAGGAAAAACTGTTTTTT
TRBJ2-5	TRBV7-2	few	TRBD2	CASSSSPSGRQETQYF	TGTGCCAGCAGCTCCTCCCCAAGCGGGAGGCAAGAGACCCAGTACTTC
TRBJ1-1	TRBV18	.	.	CASSPRTVVDTEAFF	TGTGCCAGCTCACCACGGACAGTAGTGGACACTGAAGCTTTCTTT
TRBJ2-1	TRBV28	many	TRBD2	CASSPIYSPLAGGAYNEQFF	TGTGCCAGCAGTCCAATATATAGCCCCCTAGCGGGAGGCGCCTACAATGAGCAGTTCTTC
TRBJ1-2	TRBV4-2	.	.	CASSLQGEYGYTF	TGTGCCAGCAGCCTCCAGGGCGAGTATGGCTACACCTTC
TRBJ2-7	TRBV7-2	.	TRBD2	CASSLEASGRSYEQYF	TGTGCCAGCAGCTTAGAGGCTAGCGGGAGATCCTACGAGCAGTACTTC
TRBJ1-2	TRBV2	.	TRBD1	CASSDTGTGFGYTF	TGTGCCAGCAGTGACACCGGGACAGGGTTTGGCTACACCTTC
TRBJ1-2	TRBV5-5	.	TRBD1	CASSYKGGGYTF	TGTGCCAGCAGCTATAAAGGGGGCGGCTACACCTTC
TRBJ2-1	TRBV4-3	few	TRBD2	CASSQDSKTSGSEQFF	TGCGCCAGCAGCCAAGATTCTAAGACTAGCGGATCTGAGCAGTTCTTC